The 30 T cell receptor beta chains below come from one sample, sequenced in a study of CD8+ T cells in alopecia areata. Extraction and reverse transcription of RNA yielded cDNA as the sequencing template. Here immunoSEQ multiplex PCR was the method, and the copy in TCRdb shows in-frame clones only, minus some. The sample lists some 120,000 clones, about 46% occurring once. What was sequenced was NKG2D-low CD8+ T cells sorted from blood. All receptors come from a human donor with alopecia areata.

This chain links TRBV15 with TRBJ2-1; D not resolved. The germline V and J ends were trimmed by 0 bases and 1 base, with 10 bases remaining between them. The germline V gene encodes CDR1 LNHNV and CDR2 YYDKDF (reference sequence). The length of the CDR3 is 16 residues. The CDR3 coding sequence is TGTGCCACCAGCAGAGATATGGGTGGATCCTACAATGAGCAGTTCTTC. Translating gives CATSRDMGGSYNEQFF. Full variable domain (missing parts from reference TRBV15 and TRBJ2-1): DAMVIQNPRYQVTQFGKPVTLSCSQTLNHNVMYWYQQKSSQAPKLLFHYYDKDFNNEADTPDNFQSRRPNTSFCFLDIRSPGLGDTAMYLCATSRDMGGSYNEQFFGPGTRLTVL.

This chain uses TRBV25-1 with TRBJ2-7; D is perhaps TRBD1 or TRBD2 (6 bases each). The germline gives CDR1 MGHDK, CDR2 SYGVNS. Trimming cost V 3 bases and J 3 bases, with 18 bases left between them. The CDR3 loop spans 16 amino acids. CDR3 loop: CASSDGGRSLFYEQYF. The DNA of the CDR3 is TGTGCCAGCAGTGACGGGGGCAGGTCCCTCTTCTACGAGCAGTACTTC.

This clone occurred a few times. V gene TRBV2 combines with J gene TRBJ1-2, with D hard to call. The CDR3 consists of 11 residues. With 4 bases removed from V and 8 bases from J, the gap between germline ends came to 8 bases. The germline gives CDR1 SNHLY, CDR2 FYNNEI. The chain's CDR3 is CASSGSLGYTF. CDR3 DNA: TGTGCCAGCAGTGGCTCTTTGGGCTACACCTTC.

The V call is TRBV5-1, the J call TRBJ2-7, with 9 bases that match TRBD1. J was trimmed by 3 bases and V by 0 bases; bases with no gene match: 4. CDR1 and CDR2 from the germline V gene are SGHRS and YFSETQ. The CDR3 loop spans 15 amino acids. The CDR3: CASSLGTGENYEQYF. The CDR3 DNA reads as TGCGCCAGCAGCTTGGGGACAGGGGAAAACTACGAGCAGTACTTC.

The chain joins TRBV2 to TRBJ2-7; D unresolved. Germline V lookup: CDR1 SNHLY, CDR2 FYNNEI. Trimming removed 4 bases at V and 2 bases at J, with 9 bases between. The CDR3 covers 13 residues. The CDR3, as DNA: TGTGCCAGCAGTGGGATGGCCACCTACGAGCAGTACTTC. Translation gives CASSGMATYEQYF.

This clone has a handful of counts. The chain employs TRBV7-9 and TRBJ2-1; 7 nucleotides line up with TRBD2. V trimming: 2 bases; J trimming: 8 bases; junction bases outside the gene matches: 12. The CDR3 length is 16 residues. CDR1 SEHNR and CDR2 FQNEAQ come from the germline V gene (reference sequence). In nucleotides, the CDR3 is TGTGCCAGCAGCTTATCTCAAATGGCGGGAGCGGATGAGCAGTTCTTC. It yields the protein CASSLSQMAGADEQFF.

The CDR3 spells CASSLDGLQEVQYF. The CDR3 DNA reads as TGTGCCAGCAGCTTAGATGGCCTACAGGAGGTCCAGTACTTC. The rearrangement links TRBV7-9 to TRBJ2-5; TRBD1 or TRBD2 may be the D gene (5 bases each). V was pared by 1 base and J by 10 bases, with 16 bases between. Germline-derived CDR1 and CDR2 are SEHNR and FQNEAQ (reference sequence). The CDR3 is made up of 14 amino acids.

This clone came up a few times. CDR3 protein: CSVEGLAGDAGEQYF. The CDR3 coding sequence is TGCAGCGTTGAAGGACTAGCGGGAGACGCGGGCGAGCAGTACTTC. The V and J genes are TRBV29-1 and TRBJ2-7, with TRBD2 identical over 12 bases. This CDR3 is 15 amino acids long. Unmatched junction bases numbered 7, after V lost 1 base and J lost 6 bases. The germline gives CDR1 SQVTM, CDR2 ANQGSEA.

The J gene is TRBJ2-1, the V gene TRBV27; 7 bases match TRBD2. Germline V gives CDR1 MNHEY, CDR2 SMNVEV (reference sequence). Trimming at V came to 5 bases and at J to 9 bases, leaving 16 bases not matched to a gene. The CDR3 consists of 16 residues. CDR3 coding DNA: TGTGCCAGCAGTACATTTACGGGAGCGAGGGAGGGTGAGCAGTTCTTC. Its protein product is CASSTFTGAREGEQFF.

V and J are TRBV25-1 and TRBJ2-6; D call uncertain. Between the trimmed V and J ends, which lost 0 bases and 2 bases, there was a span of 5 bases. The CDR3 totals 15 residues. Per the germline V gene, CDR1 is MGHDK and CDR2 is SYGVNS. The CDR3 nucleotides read TGTGCCAGCAGTGAATACGACACTGGGGCCAACGTCCTGACTTTC. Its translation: CASSEYDTGANVLTF.

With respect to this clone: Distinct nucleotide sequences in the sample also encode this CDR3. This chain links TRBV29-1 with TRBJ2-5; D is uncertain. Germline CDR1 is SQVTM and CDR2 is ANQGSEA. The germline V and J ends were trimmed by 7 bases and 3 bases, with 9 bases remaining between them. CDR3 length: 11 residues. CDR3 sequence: CSAYREETQYF. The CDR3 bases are TGCAGCGCCTACCGAGAAGAGACCCAGTACTTC.

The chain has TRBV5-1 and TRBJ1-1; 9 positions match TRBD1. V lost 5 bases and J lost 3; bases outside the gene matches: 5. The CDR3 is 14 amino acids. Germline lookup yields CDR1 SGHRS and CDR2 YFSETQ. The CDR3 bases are TGCGCCAGCAGGTCGACAGGGGGTGACACTGAAGCTTTCTTT. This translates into CASRSTGGDTEAFF. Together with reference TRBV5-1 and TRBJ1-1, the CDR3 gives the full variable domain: KAGVTQTPRYLIKTRGQQVTLSCSPISGHRSVSWYQQTPGQGLQFLFEYFSETQRNKGNFPGRFSGRQFSNSRSEMNVSTLELGDSALYLCASRSTGGDTEAFFGQGTRLTVV.

CDR3 nucleotide sequence: TGTGCCAGCAGCTGGGGGGTTGAGCAGTACTTC. Amino acid sequence: CASSWGVEQYF. The J gene is TRBJ2-7, the V gene TRBV7-8, with TRBD2 as a possible D gene (6 bases). Trimming shortened V by 4 bases and J by 7 bases, and 8 bases separated the two germline ends. Germline CDR1 reads SGHVS; CDR2 reads FQNEAQ. The CDR3 runs to 11 residues.

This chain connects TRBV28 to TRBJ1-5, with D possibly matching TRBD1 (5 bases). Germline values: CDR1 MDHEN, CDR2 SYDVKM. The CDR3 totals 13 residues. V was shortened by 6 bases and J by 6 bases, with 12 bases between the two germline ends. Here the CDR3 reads CASRVRGSQPQHF. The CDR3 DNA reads TGTGCCAGCAGAGTAAGGGGTAGTCAGCCCCAGCATTTT.

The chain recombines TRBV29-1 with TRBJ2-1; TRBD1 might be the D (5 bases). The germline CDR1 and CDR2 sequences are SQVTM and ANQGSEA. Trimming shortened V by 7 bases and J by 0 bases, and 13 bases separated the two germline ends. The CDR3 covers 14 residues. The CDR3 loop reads CSASGLSSYNEQFF. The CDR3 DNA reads TGCAGCGCTTCAGGGTTGAGCTCCTACAATGAGCAGTTCTTC.

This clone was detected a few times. In DNA, the CDR3 is TGCAGCGTAGCCGACAAATCCGGGGCCAACGTCCTGACTTTC. Translating it yields CSVADKSGANVLTF. The genes are TRBV29-1 and TRBJ2-6; D unresolved. The CDR3 has 14 amino acids. Germline CDR1 and CDR2: SQVTM and ANQGSEA. The V gene lost 6 bases and the J gene lost 4 bases, with 13 bases spanning the gap. Based on the CDR3 plus reference TRBV29-1 and TRBJ2-6, the full variable domain is SAVISQKPSRDICQRGTSLTIQCQVDSQVTMMFWYRQQPGQSLTLIATANQGSEATYESGFVIDKFPISRPNLTFSTLTVSNMSPEDSSIYLCSVADKSGANVLTFGAGSRLTVL.

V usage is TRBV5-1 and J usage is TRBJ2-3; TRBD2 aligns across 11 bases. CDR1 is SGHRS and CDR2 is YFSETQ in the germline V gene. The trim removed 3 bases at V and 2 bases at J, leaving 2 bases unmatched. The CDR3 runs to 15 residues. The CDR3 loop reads CASSWGLADTDTQYF. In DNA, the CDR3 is TGCGCCAGCAGCTGGGGACTAGCGGACACAGATACGCAGTATTTT.

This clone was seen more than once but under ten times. The CDR3 DNA reads TGCGCCAGCAGCCAGAGACGAAGCTCCTACAATGAGCAGTTCTTC. This codes for CASSQRRSSYNEQFF. V and J are TRBV4-1 and TRBJ2-1; D is unresolved. This CDR3 is built from 15 residues. V lost 3 bases, J lost 0 bases, and 9 bases lay in between. Germline CDR1 MGHRA, CDR2 YSYEKL.

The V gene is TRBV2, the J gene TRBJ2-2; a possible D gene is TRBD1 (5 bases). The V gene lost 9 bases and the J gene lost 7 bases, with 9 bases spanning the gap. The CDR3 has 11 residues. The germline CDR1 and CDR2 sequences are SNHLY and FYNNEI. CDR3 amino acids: CASRRGGELFF. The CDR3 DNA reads TGTGCCAGTCGAAGGGGCGGGGAGCTGTTTTTT. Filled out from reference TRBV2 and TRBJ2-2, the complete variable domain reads EPEVTQTPSHQVTQMGQEVILRCVPISNHLYFYWYRQILGQKVEFLVSFYNNEISEKSEIFDDQFSVERPDGSNFTLKIRSTKLEDSAMYFCASRRGGELFFGEGSRLTVL.

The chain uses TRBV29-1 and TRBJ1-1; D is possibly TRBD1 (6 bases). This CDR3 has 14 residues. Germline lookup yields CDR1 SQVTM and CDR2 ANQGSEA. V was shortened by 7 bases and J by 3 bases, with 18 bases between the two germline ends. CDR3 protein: CSADGGAEDTEAFF. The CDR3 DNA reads TGCAGCGCAGACGGGGGGGCTGAGGACACTGAAGCTTTCTTT.

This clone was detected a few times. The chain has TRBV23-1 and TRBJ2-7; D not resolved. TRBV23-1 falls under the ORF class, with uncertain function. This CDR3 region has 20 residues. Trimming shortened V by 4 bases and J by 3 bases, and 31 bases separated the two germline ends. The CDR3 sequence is CASSPLDPWVGVWVNYEQYF. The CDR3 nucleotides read TGCGCCAGCAGTCCCTTAGATCCCTGGGTTGGAGTTTGGGTGAACTACGAGCAGTACTTC.

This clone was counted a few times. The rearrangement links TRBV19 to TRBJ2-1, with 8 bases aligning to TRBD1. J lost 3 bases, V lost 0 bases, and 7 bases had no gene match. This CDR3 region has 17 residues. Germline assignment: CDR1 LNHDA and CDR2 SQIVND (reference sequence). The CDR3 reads CASSIDEYGTGYNEQFF. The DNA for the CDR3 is TGTGCCAGTAGTATAGATGAGTACGGGACAGGCTACAATGAGCAGTTCTTC.

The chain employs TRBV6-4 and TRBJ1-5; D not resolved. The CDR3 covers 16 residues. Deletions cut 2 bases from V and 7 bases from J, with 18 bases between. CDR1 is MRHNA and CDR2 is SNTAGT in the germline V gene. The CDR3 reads CASSDPTGPPEQPQHF. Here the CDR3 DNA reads TGTGCCAGCAGTGACCCGACCGGGCCACCGGAGCAGCCCCAGCATTTT.

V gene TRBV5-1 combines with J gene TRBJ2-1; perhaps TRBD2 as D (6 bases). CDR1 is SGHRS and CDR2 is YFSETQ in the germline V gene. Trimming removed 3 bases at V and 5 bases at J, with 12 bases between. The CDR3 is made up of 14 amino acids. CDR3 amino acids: CASSWEATDNEQFF. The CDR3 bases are TGCGCCAGCAGCTGGGAGGCGACAGACAATGAGCAGTTCTTC.

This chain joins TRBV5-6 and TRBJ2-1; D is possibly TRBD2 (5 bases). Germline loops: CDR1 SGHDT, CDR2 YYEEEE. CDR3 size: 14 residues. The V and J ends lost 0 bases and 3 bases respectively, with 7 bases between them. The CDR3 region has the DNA TGTGCCAGCAGCTTGGGTAGCGACTACAATGAGCAGTTCTTC. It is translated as CASSLGSDYNEQFF.

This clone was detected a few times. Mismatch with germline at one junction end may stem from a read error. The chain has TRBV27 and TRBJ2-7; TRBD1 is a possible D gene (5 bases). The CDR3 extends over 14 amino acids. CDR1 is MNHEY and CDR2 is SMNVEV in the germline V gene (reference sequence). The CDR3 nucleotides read TGTGCCATCAGTGAGTCAGACAGTGACTACGAGCAGTACTTC. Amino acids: CAISESDSDYEQYF.

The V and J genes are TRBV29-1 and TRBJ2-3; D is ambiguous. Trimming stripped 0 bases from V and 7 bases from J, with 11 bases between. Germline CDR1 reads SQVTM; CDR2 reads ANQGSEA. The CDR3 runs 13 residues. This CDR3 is CSVEDRVGYTQYF. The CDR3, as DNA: TGCAGCGTTGAAGATCGTGTTGGCTATACGCAGTATTTT.

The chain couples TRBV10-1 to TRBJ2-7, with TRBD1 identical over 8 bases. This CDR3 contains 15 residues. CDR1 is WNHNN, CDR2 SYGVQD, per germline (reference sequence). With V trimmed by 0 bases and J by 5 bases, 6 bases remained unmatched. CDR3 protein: CASSESRTGSDEQYF. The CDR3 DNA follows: TGCGCCAGCAGTGAGTCCCGGACAGGGTCGGACGAGCAGTACTTC.

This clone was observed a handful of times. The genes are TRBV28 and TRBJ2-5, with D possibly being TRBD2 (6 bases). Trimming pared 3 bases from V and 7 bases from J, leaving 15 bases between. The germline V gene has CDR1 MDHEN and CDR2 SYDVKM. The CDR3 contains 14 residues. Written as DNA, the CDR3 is TGTGCCAGCAGTTTTTTTGATCGGAGGGGGACCCAGTACTTC. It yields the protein CASSFFDRRGTQYF.

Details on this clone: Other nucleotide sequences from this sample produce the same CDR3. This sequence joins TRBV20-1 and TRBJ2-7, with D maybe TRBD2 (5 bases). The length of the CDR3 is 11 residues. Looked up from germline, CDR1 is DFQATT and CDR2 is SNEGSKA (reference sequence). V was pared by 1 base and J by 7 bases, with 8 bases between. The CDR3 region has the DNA TGCAGTGCTAGAGGAGGGTGGGAGCAGTACTTC. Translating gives CSARGGWEQYF.